This TCR beta chain was captured in a study of control samples from healthy donors and cancer patients. V was clipped by 2 bases and J by 2 bases, with 13 bases between them. CDR3 length equals 16 residues. The germline V gene has CDR1 KGHDR and CDR2 SFDVKD. This table comes from immunoSEQ multiplex PCR, and its TCRdb copy is limited to in-frame clones, with some not included. The sample lists 120,000 to 150,000 clones; about 91% were seen once. The genes are TRBV24-1 and TRBJ2-3, with D perhaps TRBD1 or TRBD2 (5 bases each). This receptor was obtained from a man aged 25-40 years in good health. Sequencing used blood. DNA of the CDR3: TGTGCCACCAGTGATTGGTATGGGGGATTCACAGATACGCAGTATTTT. Translating gives CATSDWYGGFTDTQYF.